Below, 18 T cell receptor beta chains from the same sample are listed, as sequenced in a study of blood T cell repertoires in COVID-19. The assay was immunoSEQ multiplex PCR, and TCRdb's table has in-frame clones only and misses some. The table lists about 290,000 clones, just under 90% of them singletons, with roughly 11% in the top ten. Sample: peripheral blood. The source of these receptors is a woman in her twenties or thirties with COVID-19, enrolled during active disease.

This CDR3 is CASSLSQRTGGTEAFF. The CDR3 nucleotides are TGTGCCAGCAGTTTATCCCAACGGACAGGGGGAACTGAAGCTTTCTTT. The chain couples TRBV27 to TRBJ1-1; 10 positions agree with TRBD1. Trimming at V came to 0 bases and at J to 5 bases, leaving 6 bases not matched to a gene. The CDR3 has 16 residues. Germline loops: CDR1 MNHEY, CDR2 SMNVEV (reference sequence).

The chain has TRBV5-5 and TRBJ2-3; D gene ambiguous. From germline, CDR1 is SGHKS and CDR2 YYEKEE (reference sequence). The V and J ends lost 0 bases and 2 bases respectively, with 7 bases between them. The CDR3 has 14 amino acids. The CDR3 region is CASSLAPNTDTQYF. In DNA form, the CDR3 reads TGTGCCAGCAGCTTGGCCCCAAACACAGATACGCAGTATTTT. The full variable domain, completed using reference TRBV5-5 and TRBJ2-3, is DAGVTQSPTHLIKTRGQQVTLRCSPISGHKSVSWYQQVLGQGPQFIFQYYEKEERGRGNFPDRFSARQFPNYSSELNVNALLLGDSALYLCASSLAPNTDTQYFGPGTRLTVL.

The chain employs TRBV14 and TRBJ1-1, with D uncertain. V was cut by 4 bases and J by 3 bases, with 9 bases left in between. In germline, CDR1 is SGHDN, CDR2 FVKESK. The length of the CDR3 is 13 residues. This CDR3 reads CASSLYRDTEAFF. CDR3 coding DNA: TGTGCCAGCAGCCTCTACCGGGACACTGAAGCTTTCTTT.

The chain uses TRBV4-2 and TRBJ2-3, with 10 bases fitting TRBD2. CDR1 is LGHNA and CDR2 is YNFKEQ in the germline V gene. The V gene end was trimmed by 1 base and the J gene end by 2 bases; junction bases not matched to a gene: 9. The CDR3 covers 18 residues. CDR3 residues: CASSQALLAGATTDTQYF. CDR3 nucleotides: TGTGCCAGCAGCCAAGCCCTGCTAGCGGGGGCAACCACAGATACGCAGTATTTT.

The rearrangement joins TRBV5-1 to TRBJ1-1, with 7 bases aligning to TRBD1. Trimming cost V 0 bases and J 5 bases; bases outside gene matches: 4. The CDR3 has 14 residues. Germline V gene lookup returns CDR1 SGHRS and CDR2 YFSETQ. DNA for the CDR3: TGCGCCAGCAGCTTGGAACCCAGGGGGACTGAAGCTTTCTTT. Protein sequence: CASSLEPRGTEAFF.

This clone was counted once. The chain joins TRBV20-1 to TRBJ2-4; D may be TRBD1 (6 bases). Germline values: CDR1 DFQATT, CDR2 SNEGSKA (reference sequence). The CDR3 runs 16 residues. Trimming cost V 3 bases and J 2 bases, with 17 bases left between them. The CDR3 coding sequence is TGCAGTGCTAGTACGTTGTGGGGGCCTACCAAAAACATTCAGTACTTC. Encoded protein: CSASTLWGPTKNIQYF.

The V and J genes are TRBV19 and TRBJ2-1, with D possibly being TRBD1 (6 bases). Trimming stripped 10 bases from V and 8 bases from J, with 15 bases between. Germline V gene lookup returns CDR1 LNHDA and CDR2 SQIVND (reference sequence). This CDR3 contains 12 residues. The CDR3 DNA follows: TGTGCCATTGTACAGGGTTACCATGAGCAGTTCTTC. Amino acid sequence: CAIVQGYHEQFF.

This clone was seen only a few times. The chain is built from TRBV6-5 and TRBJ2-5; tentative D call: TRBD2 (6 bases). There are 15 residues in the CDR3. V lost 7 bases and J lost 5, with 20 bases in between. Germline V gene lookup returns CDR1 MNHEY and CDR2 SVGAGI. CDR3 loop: CASTGGRTNVETQYF. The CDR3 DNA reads TGTGCCAGCACTGGGGGGAGGACCAACGTGGAGACCCAGTACTTC.

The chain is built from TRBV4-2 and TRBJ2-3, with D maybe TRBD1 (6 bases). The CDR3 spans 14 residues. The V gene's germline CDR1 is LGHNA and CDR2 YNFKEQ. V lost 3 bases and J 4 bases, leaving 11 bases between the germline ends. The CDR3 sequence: CASSHRQAADTQYF. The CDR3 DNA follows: TGTGCCAGCAGCCACCGACAGGCGGCAGATACGCAGTATTTT.

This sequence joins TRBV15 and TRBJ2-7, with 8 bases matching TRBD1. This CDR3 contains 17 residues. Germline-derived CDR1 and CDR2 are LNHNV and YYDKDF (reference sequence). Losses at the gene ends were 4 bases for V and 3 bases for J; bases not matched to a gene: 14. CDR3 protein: CATSIKSWTGNFYEQYF. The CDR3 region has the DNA TGTGCCACCAGCATAAAGAGTTGGACAGGGAATTTCTACGAGCAGTACTTC.

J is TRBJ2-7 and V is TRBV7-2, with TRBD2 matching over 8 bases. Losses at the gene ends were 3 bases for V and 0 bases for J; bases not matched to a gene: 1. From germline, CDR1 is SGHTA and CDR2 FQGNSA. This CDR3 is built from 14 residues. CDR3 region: CASSFSGSSYEQYF. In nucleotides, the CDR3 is TGTGCCAGCAGCTTCAGCGGGAGCTCCTACGAGCAGTACTTC.

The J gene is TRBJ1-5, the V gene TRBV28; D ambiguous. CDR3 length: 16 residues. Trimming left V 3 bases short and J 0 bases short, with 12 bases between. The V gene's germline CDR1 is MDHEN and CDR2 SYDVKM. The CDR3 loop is CASSFGETYSNQPQHF. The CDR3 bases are TGTGCCAGCAGTTTTGGGGAGACCTATAGCAATCAGCCCCAGCATTTT. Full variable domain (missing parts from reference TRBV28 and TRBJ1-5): DVKVTQSSRYLVKRTGEKVFLECVQDMDHENMFWYRQDPGLGLRLIYFSYDVKMKEKGDIPEGYSVSREKKERFSLILESASTNQTSMYLCASSFGETYSNQPQHFGDGTRLSIL.

Here the CDR3 reads CASKERGHYEQYF. CDR3 sequence (DNA): TGTGCCAGTAAGGAACGGGGACACTACGAGCAGTACTTC. The chain recombines TRBV19 with TRBJ2-7; possible D gene TRBD1, 6 bases. The V gene's germline CDR1 is LNHDA and CDR2 SQIVND (reference sequence). The V end was cut by 7 bases, the J end by 3 bases, with 13 bases between. This CDR3 contains 13 residues.

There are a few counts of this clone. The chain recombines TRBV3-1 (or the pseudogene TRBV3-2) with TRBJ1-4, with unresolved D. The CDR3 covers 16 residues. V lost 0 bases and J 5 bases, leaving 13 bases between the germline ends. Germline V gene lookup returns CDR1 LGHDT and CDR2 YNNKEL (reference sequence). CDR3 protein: CASSQDGGGLNEKLFF. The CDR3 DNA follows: TGTGCCAGCAGCCAAGATGGTGGAGGATTGAATGAAAAACTGTTTTTT.

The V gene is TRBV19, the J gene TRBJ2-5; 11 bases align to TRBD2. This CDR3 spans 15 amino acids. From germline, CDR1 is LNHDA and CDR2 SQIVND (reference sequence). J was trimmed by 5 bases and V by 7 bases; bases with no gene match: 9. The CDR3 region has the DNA TGTGCCAGTACCCGGGCTAGCGGGGGGATCGAGACCCAGTACTTC. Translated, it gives CASTRASGGIETQYF. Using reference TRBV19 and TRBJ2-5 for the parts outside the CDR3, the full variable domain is DGGITQSPKYLFRKEGQNVTLSCEQNLNHDAMYWYRQDPGQGLRLIYYSQIVNDFQKGDIAEGYSVSREKKESFPLTVTSAQKNPTAFYLCASTRASGGIETQYFGPGTRLLVL.

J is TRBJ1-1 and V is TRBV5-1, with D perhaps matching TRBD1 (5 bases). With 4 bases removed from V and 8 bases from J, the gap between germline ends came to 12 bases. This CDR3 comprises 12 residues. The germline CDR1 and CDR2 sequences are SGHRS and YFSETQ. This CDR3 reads CASSPGGVEAFF. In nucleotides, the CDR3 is TGCGCCAGCAGCCCCGGGGGTGTAGAAGCTTTCTTT. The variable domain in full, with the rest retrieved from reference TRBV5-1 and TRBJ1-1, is KAGVTQTPRYLIKTRGQQVTLSCSPISGHRSVSWYQQTPGQGLQFLFEYFSETQRNKGNFPGRFSGRQFSNSRSEMNVSTLELGDSALYLCASSPGGVEAFFGQGTRLTVV.

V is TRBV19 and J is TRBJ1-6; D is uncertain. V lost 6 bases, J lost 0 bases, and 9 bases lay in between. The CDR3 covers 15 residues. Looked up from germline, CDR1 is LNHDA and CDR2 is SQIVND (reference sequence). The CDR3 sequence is CASRGDSSYNSPLHF. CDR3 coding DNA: TGTGCCAGTAGGGGAGATAGCTCCTATAATTCACCCCTCCACTTT.

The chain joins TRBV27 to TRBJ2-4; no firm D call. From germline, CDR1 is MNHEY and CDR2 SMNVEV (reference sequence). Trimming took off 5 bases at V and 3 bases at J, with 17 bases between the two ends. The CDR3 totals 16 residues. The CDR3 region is CASSKSVSRGKNIQYF. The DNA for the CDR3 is TGTGCCAGCAGTAAGTCGGTCTCCCGCGGCAAAAACATTCAGTACTTC.